The rows below give T cell receptor beta chains drawn from one sample of a study of human T cells and chemical hapten exposure. TCRdb ran MiXCR on the RACE reads and lists one entry per CDR3 protein. The sample gives about 95,000 distinct CDR3 sequences, approximately 10% of which show up once; 2.5% to 3.5% is in the top ten. Material: whole blood, obtained in connection with sensitization to the hapten diphenylcyclopropenone (DPC). These receptors were collected from a woman aged 40 to 49 with alopecia areata. Some clones in this sample may be carry-over from other donors' samples. Both conserved end residues are part of each CDR3. A D gene is named only where the DNA matches it firmly. Expanded clones get a size class; other rows say once, few or many, or leave the size out.

J gene | D gene | V gene | clone size | CDR3 protein | CDR3 DNA
TRBJ2-6 | NA | TRBV7-9 | many | CASSLGWRLGVLTF | TGTGCCAGCAGCTTAGGATGGCGACTCGGAGTCCTGACTTTC
TRBJ1-1 | TRBD1 | TRBV6-2/TRBV6-3 | NA | CASSPSPGQRNTEAFF | TGTGCCAGCAGCCCATCCCCGGGACAGAGGAACACTGAAGCTTTCTTT
TRBJ2-7 | NA | TRBV7-8 | NA | CASSPTAPGTYEQYF | TGTGCCAGCAGCCCCACGGCCCCGGGAACCTACGAGCAGTACTTC
TRBJ1-5 | TRBD1 | TRBV12-3/TRBV12-4 | many | CASSYRGNSNQPQHF | TGTGCCAGCAGCTACAGGGGAAACAGCAATCAGCCCCAGCATTTT
TRBJ2-7 | NA | TRBV29-1 | many | CSVHHPAGPSYEQYF | TGCAGCGTCCACCATCCCGCCGGTCCCTCCTACGAGCAGTACTTC
TRBJ2-7 | TRBD1 | TRBV3-1 | many | CASSLRQGLHYEQYF | TGTGCCAGCAGCCTGAGACAGGGGCTCCACTACGAGCAGTACTTC
TRBJ1-1 | NA | TRBV7-3 | NA | CASSLTGVAGRNTEAFF | TGTGCCAGCAGCTTAACGGGGGTAGCCGGGAGGAACACTGAAGCTTTCTTT
TRBJ2-1 | NA | TRBV6-1 | many | CASSPLDRHNEQFF | TGTGCCAGCAGTCCCCTCGACCGTCACAATGAGCAGTTCTTC
TRBJ1-2 | TRBD1 | TRBV20-1 | NA | CSPLRDRDYGYTF | TGCAGCCCTCTTAGGGACAGGGACTATGGCTACACCTTC
TRBJ2-3 | TRBD2 | TRBV7-2 | few | CASSRPALAGGPKDTQYF | TGTGCCAGCAGCCGACCCGCCCTAGCGGGGGGGCCAAAAGATACGCAGTATTTT
TRBJ2-1 | NA | TRBV7-2 | many | CASSLEAPSDEQFF | TGTGCCAGCAGCTTAGAGGCCCCAAGCGATGAGCAGTTCTTC
TRBJ2-1 | NA | TRBV5-4 | NA | CASSWAANEQFF | TGTGCCAGCAGCTGGGCGGCCAATGAGCAGTTCTTC
TRBJ2-1 | NA | TRBV2 | few | CASSEDNSGFYNEQFF | TGTGCCAGCAGTGAAGATAATAGCGGCTTCTACAATGAGCAGTTCTTC
TRBJ2-1 | TRBD2 | TRBV7-9 | few | CASSFSGTSYNEQFF | TGTGCCAGCAGCTTTAGCGGGACTTCCTACAATGAGCAGTTCTTC
TRBJ1-5 | NA | TRBV19 | many | CASSLGGTVNQPQHF | TGTGCCAGTAGCCTAGGGGGGACGGTCAATCAGCCCCAGCATTTT
TRBJ2-1 | TRBD1 | TRBV14 | few | CASSPVRGQENYNEQFF | TGTGCCAGCAGCCCAGTGAGGGGACAGGAGAACTACAATGAGCAGTTCTTC
TRBJ2-5 | NA | TRBV7-2 | few | CASSYSQGETQYF | TGTGCCAGCAGCTACTCCCAGGGAGAGACCCAGTACTTC
TRBJ2-1 | NA | TRBV11-2 | many | CASSLEGNPSYNEQFF | TGTGCCAGCAGCTTAGAGGGTAACCCCTCCTACAATGAGCAGTTCTTC
TRBJ2-3 | NA | TRBV7-8 | many | CASSLVLGSTDTQYF | TGTGCCAGCAGCTTAGTGCTGGGCAGCACAGATACGCAGTATTTT
TRBJ1-2 | TRBD1 | TRBV11-2 | many | CASSLGGQGFGYTF | TGTGCCAGCAGCTTAGGTGGACAGGGGTTTGGCTACACCTTC
TRBJ1-5 | NA | TRBV20-1 | many | CSARDITGNQPQHF | TGCAGTGCTAGGGACATCACAGGGAATCAGCCCCAGCATTTT
TRBJ1-1 | NA | TRBV6-4 | many | CASSDGGMGSEAFF | TGTGCCAGCAGTGACGGTGGGATGGGGAGTGAAGCTTTCTTT
TRBJ1-1 | NA | TRBV24-1 | few | CATSDYRRAEAFF | TGTGCCACCAGTGACTACCGACGGGCGGAAGCTTTCTTT
TRBJ2-1 | NA | TRBV11-3 | many | CASSFTSSNEQFF | TGTGCCAGCAGCTTCACTAGCAGCAATGAGCAGTTCTTC
TRBJ2-2 | NA | TRBV2 | many | CASSGDRHNTGELFF | TGTGCCAGCAGTGGAGACAGACACAACACCGGGGAGCTGTTTTTT
TRBJ1-6 | NA | TRBV5-1 | many | CASSLRSSGDSPLHF | TGCGCCAGCAGCCTTCGGTCGTCGGGGGACTCACCCCTCCACTTT
TRBJ2-7 | TRBD1 | TRBV27 | many | CASSRQGSYEQYF | TGTGCCAGCAGTAGACAGGGTTCCTACGAGCAGTACTTC
TRBJ2-1 | TRBD2 | TRBV7-9 | few | CASSLVGLASNEQFF | TGTGCCAGCAGCTTAGTTGGACTAGCGAGCAATGAGCAGTTCTTC
TRBJ2-2 | NA | TRBV5-5 | few | CASSLGPTNTGELFF | TGTGCCAGCAGCTTGGGGCCGACGAACACCGGGGAGCTGTTTTTT
TRBJ2-7 | TRBD1 | TRBV6-6 | many | CASSSQIPGQGKYEQYF | TGTGCCAGCAGTTCTCAGATTCCGGGACAGGGGAAATACGAGCAGTACTTC
TRBJ2-1 | NA | TRBV2 | many | CASSRDGASNNEQFF | TGTGCCAGCAGTCGGGACGGGGCTTCGAACAATGAGCAGTTCTTC
TRBJ1-4 | TRBD1 | TRBV4-3 | many | CASSQVGQGPNEKLFF | TGCGCCAGCAGCCAAGTGGGACAGGGGCCTAATGAAAAACTGTTTTTT
TRBJ2-2 | NA | TRBV9 | many | CASSVEGSSWELFF | TGTGCCAGCAGCGTAGAAGGGAGTTCGTGGGAGCTGTTTTTT
TRBJ2-7 | NA | TRBV11-1 | many | CASSSSSYEQYF | TGTGCCAGCAGCTCGAGCTCCTACGAGCAGTACTTC
TRBJ1-1 | TRBD1 | TRBV18 | NA | CASSPYGQEGTEAFF | TGTGCCAGCTCACCCTACGGACAGGAGGGCACTGAAGCTTTCTTT
TRBJ2-3 | NA | TRBV6-6 | NA | CASSYPMPPDSALSTDTQYF | TGTGCCAGCAGTTACCCTATGCCTCCAGACAGCGCACTTAGCACAGATACGCAGTATTTT
TRBJ2-1 | NA | TRBV3-1 | NA | CVSSRSRERNEQFF | TGTGTCAGCAGCCGGAGCAGGGAGAGGAATGAGCAGTTCTTC
TRBJ2-7 | NA | TRBV4-1 | NA | CASSQDLQGVRYEQYF | TGCGCCAGCAGCCAAGATCTTCAAGGGGTACGCTACGAGCAGTACTTC
TRBJ1-1 | NA | TRBV7-8 | NA | CASSPEGVNTEAFF | TGTGCCAGCAGCCCCGAAGGCGTGAACACTGAAGCTTTCTTT
TRBJ2-5 | NA | TRBV12-3/TRBV12-4 | few | CASREGTSETQYF | TGTGCCAGCAGGGAGGGGACGTCGGAGACCCAGTACTTC
TRBJ2-5 | NA | TRBV29-1 | NA | CSVAQGNAGETQYF | TGCAGCGTTGCACAGGGCAACGCCGGGGAGACCCAGTACTTC
TRBJ2-7 | TRBD2 | TRBV28 | few | CASNEPAGGEYEQYF | TGTGCCAGCAACGAACCGGCGGGAGGGGAGTACGAGCAGTACTTC
TRBJ1-1 | TRBD1 | TRBV6-4 | few | CASTRDRVNTEAFF | TGTGCCAGCACCAGGGACAGGGTGAACACTGAAGCTTTCTTT
TRBJ1-1 | NA | TRBV7-9 | NA | CASSLVGGSNTEAFF | TGTGCCAGCAGCTTAGTGGGGGGATCGAACACTGAAGCTTTCTTT
TRBJ2-4 | NA | TRBV4-3 | NA | CASSQDLSAKNIQYF | TGCGCCAGCAGCCAAGATCTTAGTGCCAAAAACATTCAGTACTTC
TRBJ1-6 | NA | TRBV2 | few | CASSREENSPLHF | TGTGCCAGCAGTCGGGAAGAAAATTCACCCCTCCACTTT
TRBJ2-2 | NA | TRBV6-2/TRBV6-3 | NA | CASSYSWIDTGELFF | TGTGCCAGCAGTTACTCCTGGATAGACACCGGGGAGCTGTTTTTT
TRBJ1-5 | NA | TRBV6-5 | many | CASSPGSGSQPQHF | TGTGCCAGCAGTCCCGGGTCGGGGAGTCAGCCCCAGCATTTT
TRBJ2-4 | NA | TRBV6-6 | NA | CASSSKLGVNIQYF | TGTGCCAGCAGTTCAAAGCTTGGCGTAAACATTCAGTACTTC
TRBJ2-7 | TRBD2 | TRBV29-1 | NA | CSVGHNFGGRSSYEQYF | TGCAGCGTGGGGCATAATTTCGGCGGGAGGAGCTCCTACGAGCAGTACTTC
TRBJ1-5 | NA | TRBV28 | many | CASRFGNQPQHF | TGTGCCAGCAGATTTGGGAATCAGCCCCAGCATTTT
TRBJ2-7 | NA | TRBV4-3 | NA | CASSLTPEYEQYF | TGCGCCAGCAGCCTAACCCCCGAATACGAGCAGTACTTC
TRBJ2-1 | TRBD2 | TRBV3-1 | NA | CASSPGRGGNEQFF | TGTGCCAGCAGCCCAGGACGGGGGGGCAATGAGCAGTTCTTC
TRBJ2-3 | NA | TRBV7-2 | few | CASSLSSAAPDTQYF | TGTGCCAGCAGTCTAAGCTCAGCGGCCCCAGATACGCAGTATTTT
TRBJ2-7 | TRBD1 | TRBV5-5 | many | CASWGTGVNNEQYF | TGTGCCAGCTGGGGGACAGGGGTTAACAACGAGCAGTACTTC
TRBJ2-7 | TRBD1 | TRBV11-1 | NA | CASSLTGGSYEQYF | TGTGCCAGCAGCTTAACAGGGGGATCCTACGAGCAGTACTTC
TRBJ2-3 | NA | TRBV3-1 | many | CASTMRALAIDTQYF | TGTGCCAGCACTATGAGAGCGCTAGCGATAGATACGCAGTATTTT
TRBJ2-3 | TRBD2 | TRBV6-1 | NA | CASGGGTPDTQYF | TGTGCCTCCGGGGGGGGCACCCCAGATACGCAGTATTTT
TRBJ1-1 | NA | TRBV18 | few | CASSPVPGPQNTEAFF | TGTGCCAGCTCACCTGTCCCGGGACCCCAGAACACTGAAGCTTTCTTT